This T cell receptor (beta chain) was identified during a study of T cell changes during pregnancy in multiple sclerosis (dated by TCRdb to the late 2010s). A note on the overall study: In women with multiple sclerosis, the researchers looked at how the T cell repertoire shifted as pregnancy progressed.

The method behind the library was the immunoSEQ multiplex PCR assay. TCRdb obtained this table from immuneACCESS and retained in-frame rearrangements with V and J assigned. These tables miss some clones; where compared with another copy, unresolved V genes account for less than half of the shortfall, and the remainder is unexplained. The sample includes some 28,000 clones, with about nine tenths observed a single time. The ten largest account for 0.5% to 0.6% of the sample. In the case of this clone: No cognate antigen has been identified for it. No base quality information exists; no much larger clone differs at one position.

Germline trimming: 6 bases from V, 4 bases from J; junction bases outside gene matches: 4. Measured from the cysteine to the phenylalanine, the CDR3 is 13 residues long. The read is trimmed to its CDR3 DNA, 39 bases read in frame from base 1. CDR1 and CDR2, per the germline V gene, are KGHSH and LQKENI. This material consisted of CD4+ T cells from peripheral blood mononuclear cells, taken in the first trimester of pregnancy. The TCR sequence derives from a female donor in good health, enrolled as a control in a pregnancy study. This chain joins TRBV18 to TRBJ1-2, with 8 bases aligning to TRBD1. This receptor carries the CDR3 CASSPDRVYGYTF. In nucleotides, the sequence is TGTGCCAGCTCTCCGGACAGGGTCTATGGCTACACCTTC. The entire variable domain, with the stretches around the CDR3 drawn from the reference TRBV18 and TRBJ1-2 proteins, is NAGVMQNPRHLVRRRGQEARLRCSPMKGHSHVYWYRQLPEEGLKFMVYLQKENIIDESGMPKERFSAEFPKEGPSILRIQQVVRGDSAAYFCASSPDRVYGYTFGSGTRLTVV.